This TCR beta chain was observed in a study of graft-versus-host responses after intestinal transplantation. Study-wide points: Declines in HvG clones occurring early post-transplant were associated with peak circulating GvH clone levels.

The repertoire was sequenced with immunoSEQ multiplex PCR; TCRdb's copy has only in-frame clones and lacks some. The sample lists around 96,000 clones; roughly 92% were seen once. V trimming: 8 bases; J trimming: 2 bases; junction bases outside the gene matches: 10. The germline V gene encodes CDR1 GTSNPN and CDR2 SVGIG (reference sequence). The CDR3 is made up of 14 amino acids. This clone is a singleton in its sample. The target antigen is unknown. Source: unstimulated CD4+ T cells sorted from spleen or lymph node cells, taken before intestinal transplant. This chain joins TRBV30 and TRBJ2-7; TRBD1 matches at 9 bases. This TCR was sampled from a human donor who received an intestinal transplant. In nucleotides, the CDR3 is TGTGCCAGCCATCCGGGACAGGGCCCCTACGAGCAGTACTTC. Its translation: CASHPGQGPYEQYF.